The 29 T cell receptor beta chains in this list originate from one sample, sequenced in a study of T cells in Graves' hyperthyroidism and ophthalmopathy. There were TCR beta CDR3 regions amplified from RNA transcripts. Researchers ran a first-round RT-PCR on the TCR CDR3 using the HTBI primer set. MiXCR, applied by TCRdb to the multiplex PCR reads, yields one record per CDR3 protein. The sample consists of 75,000 to 100,000 distinct CDR3 sequences, around 42% of them appearing once. The material sequenced was peripheral blood or thyroid tissue (not recorded which). The source of these receptors is a woman aged 25 to 39 with Graves' hyperthyroidism.

This chain links TRBV7-9 with TRBJ2-2; D is unresolved. The ends were cut back, 7 bases at V and 0 bases at J, with 12 bases in the middle. The CDR3 loop spans 15 amino acids. CDR1 is SEHNR and CDR2 is FQNEAQ in the germline V gene (reference sequence). The CDR3 here is CASTSGQTNTGELFF. As DNA, the CDR3 is TGTGCCAGCACCTCGGGCCAGACGAACACCGGGGAGCTGTTTTTT.

The sample holds many counts of this clonotype. The CDR3 nucleotides read TGTGCCAGCAGCTTAGGGCCGCGGACCACCGGGGAGCTGTTTTTT. Its translation: CASSLGPRTTGELFF. The rearrangement joins TRBV7-3 to TRBJ2-2; no clear D. The germline V gene has CDR1 SGHTA and CDR2 FQGTGA. V was clipped by 2 bases and J by 4 bases, with 11 bases between them. The CDR3 is 15 residues long.

This clonotype occurred many times. The V and J genes are TRBV20-1 and TRBJ2-3; 8 bases fit TRBD2. V shed 5 bases, J shed 3 bases, and the junction held 13 bases outside the gene matches. The CDR3 length is 16 residues. Germline-derived CDR1 and CDR2 are DFQATT and SNEGSKA (reference sequence). CDR3: CSADPFAAGVTDTQYF. In DNA form, the CDR3 reads TGCAGTGCTGACCCCTTCGCAGCGGGAGTTACAGATACGCAGTATTTT.

This chain connects TRBV6-6 to TRBJ2-3, with a tentative D call TRBD1 (6 bases). The germline V gene encodes CDR1 MNHNY and CDR2 SVGAGI (reference sequence). CDR3 length equals 14 residues. V was cut by 6 bases and J by 2 bases, with 12 bases left in between. The DNA of the CDR3 is TGTGCCAGCAGGGTAACAGGGTACACAGATACGCAGTATTTT. This encodes CASRVTGYTDTQYF.

A remark on this clonotype: The missing conserved phenylalanine or tryptophan at the end of this CDR3 makes a read error likely. The limits of the CDR3 on the DNA are not certain, so only TCRdb's listed CDR3 is given. The CDR3 protein is CASTVLGTGNT. This chain joins TRBV7-3 and TRBJ2-5; the table calls TRBD1, which could not be checked here. The CDR3 is 11 amino acids long, termini counted. Germline-derived CDR1 and CDR2 are SGHTA and FQGTGA.

V usage is TRBV11-1 and J usage is TRBJ2-7; 9 bases align to TRBD1. Unmatched junction bases numbered 10, after V lost 5 bases and J lost 5 bases. CDR3 length equals 15 residues. Germline lookup yields CDR1 SGHAT and CDR2 FQDESV (reference sequence). The CDR3 bases are TGTGCCAGCAGCCCGTTGGGACAGGGAGCCGACGAGCAGTACTTC. This sequence encodes CASSPLGQGADEQYF.

Comments on this clonotype: This could be a read error, since a much larger clone is one nucleotide away. This chain links TRBV2 with TRBJ2-7; 7 bases map to TRBD2. Germline CDR1 is SNHLY and CDR2 is FYNNEI. Losses at the gene ends were 5 bases for V and 4 bases for J; bases not matched to a gene: 5. The CDR3 is made up of 13 amino acids. CDR3 region: CASSRREFYEQYF. CDR3 nucleotide sequence: TGTGCCAGCAGTAGGCGGGAGTTTTACGAGCAGTACTTC.

This clonotype was detected ten times or more. The chain links TRBV7-9 to TRBJ2-2; D may be TRBD2 (7 bases). CDR1 and CDR2 from the germline V gene are SEHNR and FQNEAQ (reference sequence). The CDR3 runs to 16 residues. The V gene lost 5 bases and the J gene lost 6 bases, with 19 bases spanning the gap. For the CDR3, the DNA is TGTGCCAGCAGCCTCAGGGGAGGGGATGGACCCGGGGAGCTGTTTTTT. This translates into CASSLRGGDGPGELFF. Full variable domain (missing parts from reference TRBV7-9 and TRBJ2-2): DTGVSQNPRHKITKRGQNVTFRCDPISEHNRLYWYRQTLGQGPEFLTYFQNEAQLEKSRLLSDRFSAERPKGSFSTLEIQRTEQGDSAMYLCASSLRGGDGPGELFFGEGSRLTVL.

Of note for this clonotype: As the CDR3 is not closed by the conserved phenylalanine or tryptophan, this likely results from a read error. The DNA is omitted, as the CDR3 cannot be located on it reliably, and the CDR3 follows TCRdb's listing. The genes are TRBV20-1 and TRBJ2-2. Both ends counted, the CDR3 spans 10 residues. CDR1 is DFQATT and CDR2 is SNEGSKA in the germline V gene (reference sequence). This CDR3 reads CSARPTRVGS.

The rearrangement uses TRBV11-1 and TRBJ2-7; 10 bases align to TRBD1. Trimming cost V 5 bases and J 3 bases; bases outside gene matches: 13. CDR3 length: 17 residues. Looked up from germline, CDR1 is SGHAT and CDR2 is FQDESV (reference sequence). The CDR3 sequence: CASSLRQGAGGIYEQYF. Written as DNA, the CDR3 is TGTGCCAGCAGCCTAAGACAGGGGGCGGGAGGAATCTACGAGCAGTACTTC.

This clonotype was counted many times. The chain combines TRBV12-3 or TRBV12-4 with TRBJ2-5; D unresolved. There are 13 residues in the CDR3. Trimming cost V 3 bases and J 5 bases, with 10 bases left between them. The CDR3 protein is CASSFWPLETQYF. The CDR3 region has the DNA TGTGCCAGCAGTTTTTGGCCATTGGAGACCCAGTACTTC.

This clonotype was detected a few times. A much larger clone lies a single base off, so this may be a read error. The CDR3 ends on some other residue instead of the conserved phenylalanine or tryptophan, so this is likely a read error. The genes are TRBV12-3 or TRBV12-4 and TRBJ1-1; tentatively, D is TRBD1 (6 bases). Trimming removed 6 bases from V and 6 bases from J, with 14 bases in between. The CDR3 length is 13 residues. The CDR3 coding sequence is TGTGCCAGCAGGCCAGGGGAAAGGGCTGAAGCTTTCCTT. Translating it yields CASRPGERAEAFL.

The rearrangement links TRBV7-9 to TRBJ1-2, with 9 bases matching TRBD1. Germline CDR1 SEHNR, CDR2 FQNEAQ (reference sequence). Trimming removed 6 bases from V and 4 bases from J; junction bases left unmatched: 6. The CDR3 loop spans 14 amino acids. The CDR3 sequence: CASRGQGSTYGYTF. The CDR3 DNA follows: TGTGCCAGCAGAGGACAGGGGTCGACCTATGGCTACACCTTC.

This chain links TRBV10-3 with TRBJ1-5, with 7 bases lining up with TRBD1. Germline values: CDR1 ENHRY, CDR2 SYGVKD. The CDR3 totals 15 residues. V gave up 4 bases and J gave up 1 base; unmatched junction bases: 4. The CDR3 loop is CAISGGTASNQPQHF. The DNA of the CDR3 is TGTGCCATCAGTGGAGGGACAGCAAGCAATCAGCCCCAGCATTTT.

This clonotype occurred many times. The chain has TRBV19 and TRBJ1-5; D might be TRBD1 (6 bases). V was shortened by 3 bases and J by 9 bases, with 18 bases between the two germline ends. This CDR3 is built from 15 residues. The V gene's germline CDR1 is LNHDA and CDR2 SQIVND (reference sequence). CDR3 protein: CASSMTDSRILPQHF. DNA for the CDR3: TGTGCCAGTAGTATGACGGACAGCCGGATTCTGCCCCAGCATTTT.

This clonotype was seen ten or more times. The chain recombines TRBV5-1 with TRBJ2-6; no definite D call. Looked up from germline, CDR1 is SGHRS and CDR2 is YFSETQ. The CDR3 has 15 amino acids. V was clipped by 4 bases and J by 0 bases, with 8 bases between them. The CDR3 here is CASSVTDSGANVLTF. The DNA for the CDR3 is TGCGCCAGCAGCGTAACAGACTCTGGGGCCAACGTCCTGACTTTC. Full variable domain (rest looked up from reference TRBV5-1 and TRBJ2-6): KAGVTQTPRYLIKTRGQQVTLSCSPISGHRSVSWYQQTPGQGLQFLFEYFSETQRNKGNFPGRFSGRQFSNSRSEMNVSTLELGDSALYLCASSVTDSGANVLTFGAGSRLTVL.

The V and J genes are TRBV15 and TRBJ1-1; D remains ambiguous. This CDR3 region has 13 residues. Trimming stripped 2 bases from V and 5 bases from J, with 9 bases between. Germline V gene sequence: CDR1 LNHNV, CDR2 YYDKDF (reference sequence). Here the CDR3 reads CATSRSGGTEAFF. The CDR3 region has the DNA TGTGCCACCAGCAGATCCGGAGGGACTGAAGCTTTCTTT.

This clonotype was counted at least ten times. V usage is TRBV5-1 and J usage is TRBJ2-5; D uncertain. Germline-derived CDR1 and CDR2 are SGHRS and YFSETQ. Trimming cost V 2 bases and J 1 base, with 12 bases left between them. The CDR3 is made up of 15 amino acids. CDR3 DNA sequence: TGCGCCAGCAGCTTAGGGATGGACGCCCAAGAGACCCAGTACTTC. Its translation: CASSLGMDAQETQYF.

The DNA of the CDR3 is TGCAGTGCTAGCGCCGGGACAGGGGATGAGACCCAGTACTTC. This codes for CSASAGTGDETQYF. The chain joins TRBV20-1 to TRBJ2-5; TRBD1 agrees at 10 bases. The CDR3 covers 14 residues. V dropped 3 bases and J dropped 5; count of bases not matched to a gene: 6. Per germline, CDR1 DFQATT and CDR2 SNEGSKA (reference sequence).

This clonotype was counted ten times or more. This chain joins TRBV5-1 and TRBJ2-3; TRBD2 aligns across 8 bases. Germline V lookup: CDR1 SGHRS, CDR2 YFSETQ. V lost 2 bases to trimming and J lost 2 bases; unmatched junction nucleotides: 13. This CDR3 comprises 18 residues. The CDR3 nucleotides are TGCGCCAGCAGCTTCGATGCCTCCACTAGCGGAAACACAGATACGCAGTATTTT. It yields the protein CASSFDASTSGNTDTQYF.

Turning to this clonotype: Mismatch with germline at one junction end may stem from a read error. The V gene is TRBV20-1, the J gene TRBJ2-7; no clear D gene. Germline CDR1 is DFQATT and CDR2 is SNEGSKA (reference sequence). The CDR3 sequence is 14 residues long. CDR3 sequence reads: CSARDPRSTYGQYF. CDR3 coding DNA: TGCAGTGCTAGAGATCCGAGGTCCACCTACGGGCAGTACTTC.

The V gene is TRBV25-1, the J gene TRBJ2-5; 13 positions agree with TRBD2. CDR1 is MGHDK, CDR2 SYGVNS, per germline. The CDR3 is made up of 13 amino acids. CDR3 coding DNA: TGTGCTTCGGGACTAGCGGGACTGGAGACCCAGTACTTC. It codes for CASGLAGLETQYF. Full variable domain (missing parts from reference TRBV25-1 and TRBJ2-5): EADIYQTPRYLVIGTGKKITLECSQTMGHDKMYWYQQDPGMELHLIHYSYGVNSTEKGDLSSESTVSRIRTEHFPLTLESARPSHTSQYLCASGLAGLETQYFGPGTRLLVL.

This chain connects TRBV15 to TRBJ1-1; TRBD1 matches 11 bases. The CDR3 extends over 15 amino acids. Germline V gene data show CDR1 as LNHNV and CDR2 as YYDKDF (reference sequence). Trimming took 11 bases from V and 0 from J; bases not matched to a gene: 8. In nucleotides, the CDR3 is TGTGCCGTCCGGGACAGGGGGTGGGTGAACACTGAAGCTTTCTTT. This translates into CAVRDRGWVNTEAFF.

The V call is TRBV6-5, the J call TRBJ2-2, with 9 bases fitting TRBD1. Unmatched junction bases numbered 13, after V lost 3 bases and J lost 5 bases. The germline gives CDR1 MNHEY, CDR2 SVGAGI. The CDR3 contains 18 residues. CDR3 nucleotide sequence: TGTGCCAGCAGTTATGCCAACTCCGGACAGGGGACAACCGGGGAGCTGTTTTTT. Protein product: CASSYANSGQGTTGELFF.

This clonotype was recorded once. V and J are TRBV6-5 and TRBJ1-1; the match to TRBD1 covers 9 bases. With 2 bases clipped from V and 1 base from J, the junction kept 2 bases outside the gene matches. The CDR3 spans 15 residues. Germline CDR1 MNHEY, CDR2 SVGAGI. CDR3 residues: CASSYLTGGNTEAFF. CDR3 nucleotide sequence: TGTGCCAGCAGTTACCTGACAGGGGGGAACACTGAAGCTTTCTTT.

The chain couples TRBV6-4 to TRBJ1-3, with D hard to call. The germline V gene encodes CDR1 MRHNA and CDR2 SNTAGT. Trimming removed 2 bases at V and 10 bases at J, with 0 bases between. CDR3 size: 9 residues. As DNA, the CDR3 is TGTGCCAGCAGTGACACCATATATTTT. Residues: CASSDTIYF.

This clonotype was counted ten times or more. The chain has TRBV20-1 and TRBJ2-7, with D perhaps being TRBD1 or TRBD2 (5 bases each). Trimming cost V 3 bases and J 1 base, with 13 bases left between them. The CDR3 runs to 14 residues. CDR1 is DFQATT, CDR2 SNEGSKA, per germline (reference sequence). The CDR3: CSARGTHFSYEQYF. DNA for the CDR3: TGCAGTGCTAGGGGGACCCATTTTTCCTACGAGCAGTACTTC.

The V call is TRBV12-3 or TRBV12-4, the J call TRBJ2-3, with no clear D. This CDR3 is 15 amino acids long. V was shortened by 2 bases and J by 5 bases, with 14 bases between the two germline ends. The CDR3 here is CASSLLRVFIDTQYF. The CDR3 DNA reads as TGTGCCAGCAGTTTATTGAGAGTCTTTATAGATACGCAGTATTTT.

In this sample, this clonotype turned up a few times. V usage is TRBV5-1 and J usage is TRBJ2-3; no firm D call. Germline V gives CDR1 SGHRS, CDR2 YFSETQ. V was shortened by 0 bases and J by 3 bases, with 8 bases between the two germline ends. The CDR3 is 14 amino acids. The CDR3 reads CASSLGHETDTQYF. DNA for the CDR3: TGCGCCAGCAGCTTGGGTCACGAAACAGATACGCAGTATTTT.